The clone carrying this TCR beta chain was detected ten times or more. At least 3 on the Clinical Activity Score was recorded for ophthalmopathy patients, who also had NOSPECS grade at least 4 and duration under 3 months. Lactation, pregnancy, other autoimmune disease or uncontrolled infection led to exclusion of patients. CDR3 length: 13 amino acids. V was shortened by 3 bases and J by 5 bases, with 10 bases between the two germline ends. Germline V CDR1 and CDR2: LGHDT, YNNKEL (reference sequence). The CDR3 regions of TCR beta were amplified from RNA transcripts. Using the HTBI primer set, a first-round RT-PCR was run on the TCR CDR3. TCRdb re-analysed the multiplex PCR reads in MiXCR, keeping a single row per CDR3 protein. The repertoire holds about half a million distinct CDR3 sequences, with approximately 16% as singletons. These data are taken from a study of T cells in Graves' hyperthyroidism and ophthalmopathy.

The rearrangement joins TRBV3-1 to TRBJ2-5, with D tentatively TRBD1 (5 bases). This receptor was obtained from a woman aged 25 to 39 with Graves' ophthalmopathy. Sequenced material: blood. CDR3 sequence: CASSQGPSETQYF. In nucleotides, the CDR3 is TGTGCCAGCAGCCAGGGGCCTTCGGAGACCCAGTACTTC.